This T cell receptor (beta chain) was found in a study of cytomegalovirus exposure and HLA in healthy donors. At the level of the study: Among about 179 million T cells, an earlier analysis found roughly 100 million unique TCR beta sequences. Findings and caveats of the study: Despite most TCR sequences being rare, some public TCRs occurred in many donors.

This PCR relied on a set of 60 Vbeta primers and 13 Jbeta primers. Sequencing used immunoSEQ multiplex PCR; TCRdb keeps in-frame clones, though not all of them. The table shows 150,000 to 200,000 clones, with over 70% occurring only once. A remark on this clone: What it recognizes is unknown.

J was trimmed by 6 bases and V by 5 bases; bases with no gene match: 10. This CDR3 is built from 15 residues. The germline V gene has CDR1 SGHRS and CDR2 YFSETQ. The chain is built from TRBV5-1 and TRBJ1-5; TRBD1 matches 8 bases. The sequenced sample was PBMCs. This receptor was taken from a woman aged 50 to 65 in good health and CMV-seropositive. CDR3 sequence (DNA): TGCGCCAGCAGGCCGGGAACAGGGGGAGGTCAGCCCCAGCATTTT. It codes for CASRPGTGGGQPQHF.